This entry features one T cell receptor beta chain sequence. This clonotype was recorded a few times. No cognate antigen has been identified for it. Nothing much larger sits one base from this clone, and base qualities are not available. The sample belongs to a study of blood T cells in healthy people across ages (dated by TCRdb to between 2014 and 2017). Describing the broader study: In model experiments, roughly one uniquely barcoded TCR beta cDNA molecule per two T cells was captured by template switching. Using deep sequencing normalized with unique cDNA molecular identifiers, the study measured how TCR beta repertoire diversity changes with age. Two additional independent replicas of 1 million unique cDNA reads from the same blood draw were analyzed for two donors (one aged 18 to 30 and one aged 80 or older). The donors were divided into four age groups: young (average approximately 16 years), middle-aged (about 39), aged (approximately 64) and long-lived (roughly 82). To avoid experimental bias, donors of different ages were spread randomly across the sequencing lanes.

Donors were roughly 40 systemically healthy Caucasian individuals from Russia aged about 6 to 100 years. Roughly 10 milliliters of peripheral blood were collected from each donor into EDTA-treated Vacutainer tubes. Ficoll-Paque density-gradient centrifugation was used to isolate PBMCs, with at least 6.5 million per sample. Total RNA, at least 6 micrograms per sample, was extracted from PBMCs with Trizol reagent. Naive CD45RAhigh/CD27high T cell percentages were measured by flow cytometry on a PBMC aliquot from every donor. The germline V gene sets CDR1 to MNHNS and CDR2 to SASEGT. Trimmed from V: 2 bases; trimmed from J: 14 bases; junction bases lacking a gene match: 6. The cysteine opens and the phenylalanine closes a CDR3 of 13 amino acids. The kept DNA is CDR3 alone, 39 bases in frame from the first base. The study at large found these results: As age increased, observed TCR beta diversity per million T cells dropped in a roughly linear way, and a significant reduction was already evident by age roughly 40. The percentage of naive T cells measured by flow cytometry correlated strongly with observed TCR beta diversity. Estimates of total diversity from one million sequenced T cells were regarded as lower bounds and underestimates. The long-lived group showed more naive CD4+ T cells, fewer expanded clones and increased TCR diversity than the aged group, suggesting age selection. Donor CMV infection status was unknown, potentially confounding age-related changes in expanded clonotypes. Bulk unsorted PBMC profiling prevented conclusive comparison of naive and antigen-experienced compartments.

Library generation was performed with 5' RACE. Sequenced using an Illumina HiSeq 2500. A second PCR of about 6 to 12 cycles was performed with a sample-barcoded 5' primer and a J-beta primer mix. Each TCR beta cDNA molecule received a unique molecular identifier from a template-switch 5' adaptor carrying 12 random nucleotides. Each sample yielded at least 2.5 million CDR3-containing paired-end reads. First-strand cDNA was synthesized from all RNA with the Mint cDNA synthesis kit, primed by a TRBC-specific oligonucleotide. After uracil-DNA glycosylase treatment, a first 18-cycle PCR used universal primers M1SS and BC2_uni_R on all cDNA. In the original analysis: Each sample was normalized by randomly selecting 1 million high-quality reads, each carrying a distinct molecular identifier. Instead of being binned into consensus sequences, reads with shared molecular identifiers were discarded. MiTCR, set to a Q25 quality threshold and the strictest error-elimination algorithm, was used for CDR3 identification, clonotype clustering and error correction. A nonparametric unseen species model with Euler transformation was used to estimate a lower bound on total TCR beta diversity. The raw public data were reprocessed by TCRdb itself: fastp quality trimming at Q25, MiXCR clonotype calling, in-frame beta chains only. Entries are consolidated by CDR3 protein sequence, retaining the most common genes and DNA. It is TCRdb's table, rather than the study itself, that gives the V and J calls and clone size. Here the sample has 1.2 million to 1.5 million distinct CDR3 sequences; around 42% occur a single time. Roughly 7.9% of the sample rests with the top ten.

This TCR was recovered from a woman between 18 and 29 years old in good health. Sample: blood. The V and J genes are TRBV6-1 and TRBJ2-3; 11 nucleotides in the junction match TRBD2. CDR3 sequence: CASSERGTSGWYF. DNA sequence: TGTGCCAGCAGTGAACGGGGGACTAGCGGTTGGTATTTT.